Listed below are T cell receptor beta chains from one sample, sequenced in a study of T cell responses to AZD1222 COVID-19 vaccine. Measured with immunoSEQ multiplex PCR; TCRdb has only the in-frame clones, and not every one. The table includes 180,000 or so clones, just over 90% detected once. The sequencing used peripheral blood, collected on day 0 of AZD1222 vaccination. The receptors originated from an adult in good health. The CDR3 runs from the conserved cysteine through the conserved F or W. The D gene is left open where the match is weak. A clone size is listed for some rows: how often the clone was seen (once, few, many), or a class if it is expanded.

d_gene,j_gene,abundance,v_gene,CDR3aa,CDR3nt
-,TRBJ2-5,once,TRBV4-2,CASSQVTVGPQETQYF,TGTGCCAGCAGCCAAGTAACAGTAGGGCCACAAGAGACCCAGTACTTC
-,TRBJ1-2,-,TRBV28,CASSSIRGRYGYTF,TGTGCCAGCAGTTCGATCAGGGGCCGCTATGGCTACACCTTC
-,TRBJ2-3,once,TRBV19,CASSILGALSDTQYF,TGTGCCAGTAGTATCCTAGGCGCGCTCTCAGATACGCAGTATTTT
-,TRBJ1-5,-,TRBV2,CASRVDCLGQDLTRSNQPQHF,TGTGCCAGCAGGGTGGACTGCCTTGGGCAGGATCTGACTAGGAGCAATCAGCCCCAGCATTTT
-,TRBJ1-3,-,TRBV6-5,CASQGLSGNTIYF,TGTGCCAGTCAGGGACTCTCTGGAAACACCATATATTTT
TRBD1,TRBJ1-2,-,TRBV7-2,CASSLGDRRRYGYTF,TGTGCCAGCAGCTTAGGGGACAGGCGGCGATATGGCTACACCTTC
TRBD2,TRBJ2-7,-,TRBV18,CASSPVASGSIFYEQYF,TGTGCCAGCTCACCGGTGGCTAGCGGGAGTATTTTCTACGAGCAGTACTTC
-,TRBJ1-1,-,TRBV10-2,CASSETQTLLNTEAFF,TGCGCCAGCAGTGAGACTCAGACCCTCTTGAACACTGAAGCTTTCTTT
-,TRBJ2-7,-,TRBV9,CASSVGVLEGRLGQYF,TGTGCCAGCAGCGTTGGGGTCTTGGAGGGGCGCCTGGGACAGTACTTC
TRBD1,TRBJ1-5,-,TRBV3-1/TRBV3-2,CASSQAGTGNNQPQHF,TGTGCCAGCAGCCAAGCAGGGACAGGTAATAATCAGCCCCAGCATTTT
TRBD1,TRBJ1-5,-,TRBV4-1,CASSLDRGNQPQHF,TGCGCCAGCAGTCTGGACAGGGGCAATCAGCCCCAGCATTTT
TRBD2,TRBJ2-3,-,TRBV5-1,CASSLSGVSTDTQYF,TGCGCCAGCAGCTTGAGCGGGGTTAGCACAGATACGCAGTATTTT
-,TRBJ1-3,-,TRBV30,CAWSVRRAGNTIYF,TGTGCCTGGAGTGTACGTCGGGCTGGAAACACCATATATTTT
-,TRBJ2-1,-,TRBV5-1,CASSLDGYSGKEQFF,TGCGCCAGCAGCTTGGACGGTTATAGTGGGAAGGAGCAGTTCTTC
TRBD1,TRBJ2-3,-,TRBV29-1,CSAHRGDTQYF,TGCAGCGCTCACAGGGGAGATACGCAGTATTTT
-,TRBJ1-6,-,TRBV6-4,CASSAGTPGNSPLHF,TGTGCCAGCAGCGCAGGGACACCTGGGAATTCACCCCTCCACTTT
TRBD1,TRBJ1-6,-,TRBV2,CASIKDRGGNSPLHF,TGTGCCAGCATCAAGGACAGGGGCGGCAATTCACCCCTCCACTTT
-,TRBJ1-1,-,TRBV11-2,CASRTTGGGAFF,TGTGCCAGCAGGACGACCGGTGGAGGAGCTTTCTTT
-,TRBJ1-1,-,TRBV27,CASSYAGTYTEAFF,TGTGCCAGCAGTTATGCAGGGACGTACACTGAAGCTTTCTTT
TRBD1,TRBJ1-1,-,TRBV19,CASGALTGGDGAFF,TGTGCCAGTGGTGCCCTAACAGGGGGCGATGGAGCTTTCTTT
TRBD1,TRBJ2-6,-,TRBV29-1,CSGLTGTGANVLTF,TGCAGCGGTCTGACAGGGACTGGGGCCAACGTCCTGACTTTC
TRBD1,TRBJ1-1,-,TRBV5-4,CASSWDRGSTEAFF,TGTGCCAGCAGCTGGGACAGGGGGAGCACTGAAGCTTTCTTT
-,TRBJ2-2,-,TRBV6-5,CASSYSIKGNRELFF,TGTGCCAGCAGTTACTCGATAAAGGGTAACAGGGAGCTGTTTTTT
TRBD1,TRBJ1-1,-,TRBV5-1,CASSWTGGETEAFF,TGCGCCAGCAGCTGGACAGGGGGGGAGACTGAAGCTTTCTTT
-,TRBJ1-4,once,TRBV6-4,CASSPLRGSGEKLFF,TGTGCCAGCAGTCCCCTCCGGGGCTCGGGTGAAAAACTGTTTTTT
-,TRBJ1-1,-,TRBV25-1,CASRGTEAFF,TGTGCCAGCAGGGGCACTGAAGCTTTCTTT
TRBD1,TRBJ2-7,-,TRBV6-6,CASSYARTGEGYEQYF,TGTGCCAGCAGTTACGCGCGGACAGGGGAGGGTTACGAGCAGTACTTC
TRBD1,TRBJ2-7,-,TRBV29-1,CSVVNGQGVSYEQYF,TGCAGCGTTGTAAATGGACAGGGTGTAAGCTACGAGCAGTACTTC
-,TRBJ1-5,-,TRBV7-9,CASSREGNQPQHF,TGTGCCAGCAGTCGGGAGGGCAATCAGCCCCAGCATTTT
TRBD1,TRBJ1-2,-,TRBV5-1,CASSLDRDGYTF,TGCGCCAGCAGCTTAGACAGGGATGGCTACACCTTC
TRBD1,TRBJ2-2,-,TRBV2,CASRWQGANTGELFF,TGTGCCAGCAGGTGGCAGGGGGCGAACACCGGGGAGCTGTTTTTT
-,TRBJ1-4,-,TRBV6-5,CASSLTWRSVNEKLFF,TGTGCCAGCAGTTTAACCTGGAGGTCCGTAAATGAAAAACTGTTTTTT
TRBD2,TRBJ2-5,-,TRBV29-1,CSVRRFPGSGIGETQYF,TGCAGCGTTCGCCGGTTCCCAGGAAGCGGGATAGGGGAGACCCAGTACTTC
TRBD1,TRBJ1-6,-,TRBV6-1,CASSEGTGRSPLHF,TGTGCCAGCAGTGAGGGGACAGGGAGATCACCCCTCCACTTT
-,TRBJ1-6,-,TRBV27,CASSPPPGINSPLHF,TGTGCCAGCAGCCCCCCCCCGGGAATTAATTCACCCCTCCACTTT
-,TRBJ1-6,-,TRBV6-1,CASSEDLTNSPLHF,TGTGCCAGCAGTGAAGATTTGACAAATTCACCCCTCCACTTT
TRBD1,TRBJ1-5,few,TRBV18,CATESGQANQPQHF,TGTGCCACCGAGTCGGGACAGGCAAATCAGCCCCAGCATTTT